This is a list of T cell receptor beta chains from one sample in a study of identical twins. TCRdb recomputed calls from the 5' RACE reads with MiXCR, one row per CDR3 protein. This sample yields under 350,000 distinct CDR3 sequences, of which just under 9.5% are seen a single time; 5.5% to 9% belongs to the top ten. These data also formed part of another study, on yellow fever vaccine responses in identical twins.

Sequencing input: CD8+ T cells sorted from blood. The source of these receptors is a woman between 18 and 30 years old in good health. Both conserved end residues are trimmed from each CDR3. Clone size is not always given. Where it is, it says once, few, many or a class for expanded clones.

clone_size v_call cdr3_aa
NA TRBV6-1 ASSPNLAGVGYEQY
NA TRBV19 ASSAIPPGTEAF
few TRBV9 ASSAGTGKLF
few TRBV6-5 ASSYGLAGGVNEQF
NA TRBV20-1 SALNREGGHYEQY
NA TRBV3-1 ACTQEVPWAGANVLT
NA TRBV14 ASSQGFTPDAYPYEQY
many TRBV4-2 ASSQPPGGNTGELF
few TRBV6-2/TRBV6-3 ASSYSSGRYVYEQY
many TRBV4-3 ASSRDPTGVNGYT